The 9 T cell receptor beta chains presented below share a single source sample, sequenced in a study of T cell responses to AZD1222 COVID-19 vaccine. The protocol was immunoSEQ multiplex PCR, while the TCRdb copy is restricted to in-frame clones and leaves out a portion. In the table there are more than 100,000 clones, roughly 90% of which are singletons. Material: peripheral blood, obtained on day 0 of AZD1222 vaccination. The receptor set was obtained from an adult in good health.

The CDR3 protein is CASSNRRSSGSGYNEQFF. CDR3 in DNA: TGTGCCAGTAGTAATCGCAGGTCTAGCGGGAGTGGTTACAATGAGCAGTTCTTC. V gene TRBV19 combines with J gene TRBJ2-1; TRBD2 aligns across 10 bases. V gave up 4 bases and J gave up 4 bases; unmatched junction bases: 13. The CDR3 runs 18 residues. In germline, CDR1 is LNHDA, CDR2 SQIVND (reference sequence).

V usage is TRBV11-3 and J usage is TRBJ1-1; D unclear. Per germline, CDR1 SGHNT and CDR2 YENEEA. This CDR3 region has 13 residues. The V end was cut by 1 base, the J end by 3 bases, with 6 bases between. Here the CDR3 reads CASSLGQDTEAFF. The CDR3 DNA follows: TGTGCCAGCAGCTTAGGGCAGGACACTGAAGCTTTCTTT.

This clone was counted a single time. V usage is TRBV7-3 and J usage is TRBJ1-1; D is unclear. Germline CDR1 and CDR2: SGHTA and FQGTGA. Trimming removed 6 bases from V and 1 base from J, with 9 bases in between. The length of the CDR3 is 13 residues. Here the CDR3 DNA reads TGTGCCAGCAGGCGCGCAACGAACACTGAAGCTTTCTTT. It yields the protein CASRRATNTEAFF. The entire variable domain, with the rest obtained from reference TRBV7-3 and TRBJ1-1, is as follows: GAGVSQTPSNKVTEKGKYVELRCDPISGHTALYWYRQSLGQGPEFLIYFQGTGAADDSGLPNDRFFAVRPEGSVSTLKIQRTERGDSAVYLCASRRATNTEAFFGQGTRLTVV.

This clone turned up a few times. This chain links TRBV6-4 with TRBJ2-2; 8 bases match TRBD1. Trimming cost V 5 bases and J 4 bases; bases outside gene matches: 6. The CDR3 has 15 residues. CDR1 and CDR2 (germline): MRHNA, SNTAGT. The CDR3 spells CASSPRTGITGELFF. CDR3 nucleotides: TGTGCCAGCAGTCCCAGGACAGGGATCACCGGGGAGCTGTTTTTT.

V gene TRBV29-1 combines with J gene TRBJ2-5, with D uncertain. The CDR3 runs to 13 residues. Germline CDR1 is SQVTM and CDR2 is ANQGSEA. Between the trimmed V and J ends, which lost 2 bases and 1 base, there was a span of 8 bases. The CDR3 DNA reads TGCAGCGTTGAATCGTCAGCCCAAGAGACCCAGTACTTC. Amino acids: CSVESSAQETQYF. The whole variable domain, filled in from reference TRBV29-1 and TRBJ2-5, reads SAVISQKPSRDICQRGTSLTIQCQVDSQVTMMFWYRQQPGQSLTLIATANQGSEATYESGFVIDKFPISRPNLTFSTLTVSNMSPEDSSIYLCSVESSAQETQYFGPGTRLLVL.

The rearrangement links TRBV5-1 to TRBJ1-3, with no clear D. The CDR3 sequence is 15 residues long. The germline V and J ends were trimmed by 0 bases and 2 bases, with 9 bases remaining between them. Germline-derived CDR1 and CDR2 are SGHRS and YFSETQ. The CDR3, as DNA: TGCGCCAGCAGCTTGGAATTCTCGGCTGGAAACACCATATATTTT. Its translation is CASSLEFSAGNTIYF.

The chain has TRBV14 and TRBJ2-5; 12 bases agree with TRBD2. Germline V gene data show CDR1 as SGHDN and CDR2 as FVKESK. V was pared by 0 bases and J by 5 bases, with 4 bases of the junction left unmatched. There are 16 residues in the CDR3. The CDR3 loop is CASSQDLAGGLETQYF. The CDR3 nucleotides read TGTGCCAGCAGCCAAGACCTAGCGGGGGGGCTGGAGACCCAGTACTTC.

This clone was detected only once. The chain couples TRBV6-5 to TRBJ1-5, with a weak D call TRBD1 (6 bases). The germline V and J ends were trimmed by 5 bases and 4 bases, with 15 bases remaining between them. CDR1 and CDR2 (germline): MNHEY, SVGAGI. The CDR3 contains 15 residues. DNA for the CDR3: TGTGCCAGCAGTCCCACAGGGCCCCTGAATCAGCCCCAGCATTTT. Protein product: CASSPTGPLNQPQHF.

The chain couples TRBV15 to TRBJ2-1, with D tentatively TRBD2 (7 bases). CDR3 size: 15 residues. The V and J ends lost 0 bases and 7 bases respectively, with 13 bases between them. In germline, CDR1 is LNHNV, CDR2 YYDKDF (reference sequence). The CDR3 is CATSRDIGGANEQFF. CDR3 bases: TGTGCCACCAGCAGAGATATTGGGGGGGCGAATGAGCAGTTCTTC.